Listed below are T cell receptor beta chains from one sample, sequenced in a study of CD8 T cells in Susac syndrome. TCRdb recomputed calls from the immunoSEQ multiplex PCR reads with MiXCR, one row per CDR3 protein. The data hold about 150,000 distinct CDR3 sequences, with 95% observed a single time. Sequencing was done on a sample of CD8+ T cells from PBMCs. These receptor sequences come from a human donor with multiple sclerosis. Each CDR3 is given with its conserved first and last residue. D genes are given only for firm matches.

J gene: TRBJ2-1; D gene: TRBD1; V gene: TRBV27; CDR3 length: 14; CDR3 DNA: TGTGCCAGCAGTTTCAGACAGGGGGCCATTGAGCAGTTCTTC; CDR3 protein: CASSFRQGAIEQFF
J gene: TRBJ2-5; D gene: TRBD2; V gene: TRBV30; CDR3 length: 13; CDR3 DNA: TGTGCCTGGACTAGCGGGGCCCAAGAGACCCAGTACTTC; CDR3 protein: CAWTSGAQETQYF
J gene: TRBJ2-3; D gene: -; V gene: TRBV24-1; CDR3 length: 15; CDR3 DNA: TGTGCCACCAGTGACGATACAATGAGCACAGATACGCAGTATTTT; CDR3 protein: CATSDDTMSTDTQYF
J gene: TRBJ2-7; D gene: TRBD1; V gene: TRBV30; CDR3 length: 14; CDR3 DNA: TGTGCCTGGAGTGTACTGGGACAGGGAGGCGAGCAGTACTTC; CDR3 protein: CAWSVLGQGGEQYF
J gene: TRBJ1-6; D gene: -; V gene: TRBV29-1; CDR3 length: 11; CDR3 DNA: TGCAGCGTTGAAAATGGGGGGGTAATCCACTTT; CDR3 protein: CSVENGGVIHF
J gene: TRBJ2-3; D gene: -; V gene: TRBV5-1; CDR3 length: 15; CDR3 DNA: TGCGCCAGCAGCCCGCTAGCGAGACCGGGAGATACGCAGTATTTT; CDR3 protein: CASSPLARPGDTQYF
J gene: TRBJ1-5; D gene: -; V gene: TRBV7-9; CDR3 length: 16; CDR3 DNA: TGTGCCAGCAGCGACGGACAGTGGGGAATCAATCAGCCCCAGCATTTT; CDR3 protein: CASSDGQWGINQPQHF
J gene: TRBJ1-6; D gene: -; V gene: TRBV2; CDR3 length: 13; CDR3 DNA: TGTGCCAGCAGTGGAGGACCCAATTCACCCCTCCACTTT; CDR3 protein: CASSGGPNSPLHF
J gene: TRBJ1-1; D gene: -; V gene: TRBV23-1; CDR3 length: 18; CDR3 DNA: TGCGCCAGCACGCTGACCCCAGGGAGAGTGGGACCGAACACTGAAGCTTTCTTT; CDR3 protein: CASTLTPGRVGPNTEAFF
J gene: TRBJ1-2; D gene: -; V gene: TRBV3-1; CDR3 length: 13; CDR3 DNA: TGTGCCAGCAGCCCCGCCCCCGGCTATGGCTACACCTTC; CDR3 protein: CASSPAPGYGYTF
J gene: TRBJ1-1; D gene: TRBD1; V gene: TRBV29-1; CDR3 length: 14; CDR3 DNA: TGCAGCGCCCAATACAGGGGTAGTGGCACTGAAGCTTTCTTT; CDR3 protein: CSAQYRGSGTEAFF
J gene: TRBJ2-2; D gene: -; V gene: TRBV7-8; CDR3 length: 14; CDR3 DNA: TGTGCCAGCAGCTTAGCGGGGGACACCGGGGAGCTGTTTTTT; CDR3 protein: CASSLAGDTGELFF
J gene: TRBJ1-1; D gene: -; V gene: TRBV27; CDR3 length: 14; CDR3 DNA: TGTGCCAGTGCCGCGGCAAGTATGAACACTGAAGCTTTCTTT; CDR3 protein: CASAAASMNTEAFF
J gene: TRBJ2-1; D gene: -; V gene: TRBV9; CDR3 length: 17; CDR3 DNA: TGTGCCAGCAGCGAAAGGGTGTACCCTACTATGGACAATGAGCAGTTCTTC; CDR3 protein: CASSERVYPTMDNEQFF